This T cell receptor (beta chain) was recorded in a study of blood T cell repertoires in COVID-19 (dated by TCRdb to between 2020 and 2021). As for the study more broadly: Samples covering the acute and convalescent phases of COVID-19 were provided by collaborators in the United States, Italy and Spain. The material from the prospective study consisted of cDNA or gDNA derived from T cells, B-cell-depleted T cells, or PBMCs. The dataset comprised deeply sampled blood TCRbeta repertoires from subjects exposed to, actively infected with, or recovered from COVID-19. The repertoires were released in a freely available public database meant as a resource for research on the immune response to SARS-CoV-2. Samples were obtained from the ongoing ImmuneRACE study (first 160 participants) and from about 1,300 subjects provided by 6 global collaborators. A de-identified subject ID, COVID-19 status, age in years and sex were almost always included in the sample metadata. Where available, HLA class I and class II types were obtained from metadata supplied by the sample provider rather than from assay-based typing.

This clone came up once. The antigen this receptor binds is unknown. No much larger clone exists at a distance of one base, and base qualities are not known. The collaborating institutions used their own protocols to collect whole blood in K2EDTA tubes. Collaborator samples were shipped for TCRbeta analysis as frozen whole blood, isolated PBMCs, or DNA extracted from either sample type. TCRbeta CDR3 regions were amplified from genomic DNA by means of the immunoSEQ Assay, a bias-controlled multiplex PCR. Per the source publication's procedure: Within the assay, amplification of reference gene primers was used to estimate how many nucleated cells each sample contained. To quantify the absolute abundance of each unique TCRbeta CDR3 rearrangement, sequence reads were collapsed and filtered. For each sample, productive Simpson clonality was calculated by taking the square root of Simpson's diversity index across productive rearrangements. Entries here come from immuneACCESS through TCRdb and include only in-frame sequences with V and J called. Some clones fail to appear in such tables; in the studies checked, an unresolved V gene covers under half of the shortfall, and the cause of the remainder is unknown. Clone size and the V and J calls come from that table; the DNA yielded D and trimming. A total of roughly 140,000 clones appear in this sample, approximately 86% of them only once. Roughly 3.3% of the sample lies in the top ten.

The study at large found these results: How much clinical and demographic metadata was included differed by source and by participant, and the metadata was provided uncurated.

As encoded in the germline V gene, CDR1 is SGHVS while CDR2 is FNYEAQ. Its CDR3 holds 12 amino acids, cysteine through phenylalanine. Only CDR3 DNA remains: 36 bases, in frame from the first base. Relative to germline, V is 4 bases shorter and J is 5 bases shorter, with 6 bases between their ends. The clonotype originates from a man in his 70s with acute or convalescent COVID-19. The sample comprised peripheral blood. This sequence uses TRBV7-6 and TRBJ2-4; the D segment could be TRBD1, given 5 matching bases. The nucleotides read TGTGCCAGCAGCTCACAGGAAAACATTCAGTACTTC. Its coded protein is CASSSQENIQYF.